This T cell receptor (beta chain) came from a study of blood T cell repertoires in COVID-19. Study context: PBMCs, B-cell-depleted T cells, or T cells were the source of the cDNA or gDNA that made up the material.

Per the original data handling: The assay estimated nucleated cells by amplifying reference gene primers. Sequenced by immunoSEQ multiplex PCR; TCRdb stores in-frame clones only, minus some. For V, J and clone size, that table is used; D and trimming come from the DNA. The sample has roughly 200,000 clones, around 80% seen once. This clone has only one observation. The germline CDR1 and CDR2 sequences are SGHDT and YYEEEE. The CDR3 consists of 15 residues. V dropped 1 base and J dropped 6; count of bases not matched to a gene: 9. The rearrangement links TRBV5-6 to TRBJ1-2, with TRBD1 identical over 7 bases. Sequencing input: peripheral blood. The sequence was collected from a woman of 80 years or more with active or convalescent COVID-19. CDR3 region: CASSLRLTGSHGYTF. The CDR3 coding sequence is TGTGCCAGCAGCTTGCGGCTGACAGGGAGCCATGGCTACACCTTC.